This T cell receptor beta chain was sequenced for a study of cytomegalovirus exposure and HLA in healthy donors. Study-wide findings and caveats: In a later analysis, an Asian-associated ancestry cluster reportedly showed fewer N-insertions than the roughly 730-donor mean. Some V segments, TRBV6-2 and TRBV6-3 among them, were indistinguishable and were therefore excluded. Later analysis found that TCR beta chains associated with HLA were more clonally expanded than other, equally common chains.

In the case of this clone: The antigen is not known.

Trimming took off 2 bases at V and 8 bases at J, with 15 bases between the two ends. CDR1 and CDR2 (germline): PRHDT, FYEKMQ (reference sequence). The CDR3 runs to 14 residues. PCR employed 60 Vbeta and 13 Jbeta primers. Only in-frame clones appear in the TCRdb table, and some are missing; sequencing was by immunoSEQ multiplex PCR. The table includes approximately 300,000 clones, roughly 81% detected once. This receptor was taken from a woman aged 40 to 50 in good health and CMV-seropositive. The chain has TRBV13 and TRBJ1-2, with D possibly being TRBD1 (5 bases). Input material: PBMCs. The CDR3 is CASSLLGPGRGYTF. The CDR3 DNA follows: TGTGCCAGCAGCTTATTGGGCCCAGGGAGGGGCTACACCTTC. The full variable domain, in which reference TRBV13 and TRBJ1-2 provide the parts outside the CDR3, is AAGVIQSPRHLIKEKRETATLKCYPIPRHDTVYWYQQGPGQDPQFLISFYEKMQSDKGSIPDRFSAQQFSDYHSELNMSSLELGDSALYFCASSLLGPGRGYTFGSGTRLTVV.